A single sample gave rise to the 23 T cell receptor beta chains below, sequenced in a study of cytomegalovirus exposure and HLA in healthy donors. PCR used 60 Vbeta primers and 13 Jbeta primers. Profiling relied on immunoSEQ multiplex PCR, and the TCRdb table lists in-frame clones only, not all of them. This table holds 110,000 to 150,000 clones, around 75% found once. The sequencing input was PBMCs. The receptors were sampled from a female donor in good health and CMV-seronegative.

The rearrangement joins TRBV4-1 to TRBJ2-7; D is perhaps TRBD2 (6 bases). The CDR3 covers 16 residues. The V end was cut by 4 bases, the J end by 3 bases, with 19 bases between. Germline values: CDR1 MGHRA, CDR2 YSYEKL. For the CDR3, the DNA is TGCGCCAGCAGCCCCGGGGTAGGAGGGAGAAGCTACGAGCAGTACTTC. Encoded protein: CASSPGVGGRSYEQYF.

The V and J genes are TRBV6-5 and TRBJ2-5; 8 bases line up with TRBD1. The CDR3 is 14 residues long. In germline, CDR1 is MNHEY, CDR2 SVGAGI. Unmatched junction bases numbered 1, after V lost 2 bases and J lost 2 bases. The CDR3 reads CASSYGTGQETQYF. In DNA, the CDR3 is TGTGCCAGCAGTTACGGGACAGGTCAAGAGACCCAGTACTTC.

The chain couples TRBV29-1 to TRBJ2-3, with D perhaps matching TRBD2 (7 bases). V lost 7 bases to trimming and J lost 1 base, with 12 bases between them. Germline V gene data show CDR1 as SQVTM and CDR2 as ANQGSEA. The CDR3 loop spans 13 amino acids. CDR3 in amino acids: CSAKGGGTDTQYF. CDR3 nucleotides: TGCAGCGCCAAGGGGGGGGGCACAGATACGCAGTATTTT.

This clone was recorded once. This chain connects TRBV19 to TRBJ1-1; 8 bases align to TRBD1. CDR3 length: 14 residues. V was clipped by 5 bases and J by 5 bases; unmatched bases: 7. The V gene's germline CDR1 is LNHDA and CDR2 SQIVND (reference sequence). The CDR3 DNA follows: TGTGCCAGTAGTGGACGACAGGGGCGGACTGAAGCTTTCTTT. Encoded protein: CASSGRQGRTEAFF.

The J gene is TRBJ1-1, the V gene TRBV7-9; 8 bases line up with TRBD1. V shed 5 bases and J 0 bases; nucleotides not matched to a gene: 11. Germline assignment: CDR1 SEHNR and CDR2 FQNEAQ (reference sequence). CDR3 length: 17 amino acids. In nucleotides, the CDR3 is TGTGCCAGCAGCCTCAGAAACGGACAGGGAATGAACACTGAAGCTTTCTTT. This translates into CASSLRNGQGMNTEAFF.

The chain couples TRBV5-1 to TRBJ2-1, with 10 bases matching TRBD2. V lost 2 bases to trimming and J lost 0 bases; unmatched junction nucleotides: 5. In germline, CDR1 is SGHRS, CDR2 YFSETQ. The CDR3 runs 17 residues. The CDR3, as DNA: TGCGCCAGCAGCTTTCAGCCTAGCGGGAGCTCCTACAATGAGCAGTTCTTC. Translated, it gives CASSFQPSGSSYNEQFF. Together with reference TRBV5-1 and TRBJ2-1, the CDR3 gives the full variable domain: KAGVTQTPRYLIKTRGQQVTLSCSPISGHRSVSWYQQTPGQGLQFLFEYFSETQRNKGNFPGRFSGRQFSNSRSEMNVSTLELGDSALYLCASSFQPSGSSYNEQFFGPGTRLTVL.

The CDR3 region is CASSLSSGVREQYF. The CDR3, as DNA: TGTGCCAGCAGTTTATCATCGGGAGTTAGGGAGCAGTACTTC. The V call is TRBV28, the J call TRBJ2-7, with D perhaps TRBD2 (6 bases). This CDR3 region has 14 residues. Trimming left V 1 base short and J 7 bases short, with 14 bases between. The V gene's germline CDR1 is MDHEN and CDR2 SYDVKM.

The V gene is TRBV5-5, the J gene TRBJ1-5; 10 bases match TRBD1. The CDR3 length is 14 residues. Germline V gene sequence: CDR1 SGHKS, CDR2 YYEKEE (reference sequence). The junction had 4 bases not matched to a gene; V was cut back by 4 bases and J by 6 bases. CDR3 sequence reads: CASSVTGGSQPQHF. CDR3 DNA: TGTGCCAGCAGCGTGACAGGGGGCTCTCAGCCCCAGCATTTT.

Details on this clone: At one end, the junction sequence differs from germline, possibly due to a read error. This chain uses TRBV19 with TRBJ1-5; D is undetermined. The CDR3 extends over 11 amino acids. Germline assignment: CDR1 LNHDA and CDR2 SQIVND (reference sequence). CDR3 coding DNA: TGCGCCGGAGGATACAATCAGCCCCAGCATTTT. Residues: CAGGYNQPQHF.

The chain uses TRBV19 and TRBJ2-2, with TRBD1 matching over 7 bases. This CDR3 comprises 17 residues. Germline V CDR1 and CDR2: LNHDA, SQIVND (reference sequence). V dropped 5 bases and J dropped 5; count of bases not matched to a gene: 14. The CDR3: CASSLSVPGGVTGELFF. CDR3 DNA sequence: TGTGCCAGTAGTTTGTCGGTCCCAGGGGGAGTTACCGGGGAGCTGTTTTTT.

The chain has TRBV28 and TRBJ1-5; D perhaps matches TRBD1 (6 bases). V lost 3 bases and J 3 bases, leaving 12 bases between the germline ends. The CDR3 is 15 residues long. Germline V gene sequence: CDR1 MDHEN, CDR2 SYDVKM. Written as DNA, the CDR3 is TGTGCCAGCAGTTTTGACCAGGGGTACAATCAGCCCCAGCATTTT. It yields the protein CASSFDQGYNQPQHF.

V usage is TRBV19 and J usage is TRBJ2-5; TRBD2 aligns across 7 bases. CDR1 is LNHDA, CDR2 SQIVND, per germline (reference sequence). The ends lost 7 bases at V and 1 base at J; junction bases unmatched: 9. This CDR3 is 15 amino acids long. This CDR3 is CASTPPGLSQETQYF. The CDR3, as DNA: TGTGCCAGTACCCCTCCGGGACTATCCCAAGAGACCCAGTACTTC.

This rearrangement joins TRBV2 to TRBJ2-7; maybe TRBD1 (6 bases). The length of the CDR3 is 14 residues. Trimming pared 3 bases from V and 0 bases from J, leaving 9 bases between. Germline V CDR1 and CDR2: SNHLY, FYNNEI. CDR3 DNA sequence: TGTGCCAGCAGTGAGCAGGGGAGCTCCTACGAGCAGTACTTC. Translating it yields CASSEQGSSYEQYF.

The rearrangement uses TRBV2 and TRBJ2-6; tentative D call: TRBD2 (5 bases). V dropped 6 bases and J dropped 2 bases, with 11 bases sitting between them. Germline V lookup: CDR1 SNHLY, CDR2 FYNNEI. This CDR3 has 15 residues. Here the CDR3 reads CASSGEGTGANVLTF. The CDR3 DNA sequence: TGTGCCAGCAGCGGGGAAGGGACTGGGGCCAACGTCCTGACTTTC.

V usage is TRBV29-1 and J usage is TRBJ2-2, with 9 nucleotides matching TRBD2. Germline CDR1 and CDR2: SQVTM and ANQGSEA. V was pared by 2 bases and J by 3 bases, with 7 bases of the junction left unmatched. The CDR3 loop spans 16 amino acids. The CDR3 region has the DNA TGCAGCGTTGAAACTGCGGGAGGGTTGGACACCGGGGAGCTGTTTTTT. Its protein is CSVETAGGLDTGELFF.

This clone occurred a few times. J is TRBJ1-5 and V is TRBV19, with D hard to call. Germline CDR1 LNHDA, CDR2 SQIVND (reference sequence). The CDR3 consists of 14 residues. The ends were cut back, 7 bases at V and 7 bases at J, with 17 bases in the middle. CDR3 coding DNA: TGTGCCAGTACCACCTTGGGCAGAGACCAGCCCCAGCATTTT. Protein product: CASTTLGRDQPQHF.

The count of this clone is one. The chain employs TRBV5-6 and TRBJ2-5, with D maybe TRBD2 (6 bases). CDR1 is SGHDT, CDR2 YYEEEE, per germline. Trimming cost V 2 bases and J 1 base, with 9 bases left between them. The CDR3 is 14 amino acids. This chain's CDR3 is CASSFRLVQETQYF. CDR3 bases: TGTGCCAGCAGCTTCAGACTAGTCCAAGAGACCCAGTACTTC. Looking up the rest from reference TRBV5-6 and TRBJ2-5 gives the full variable domain: DAGVTQSPTHLIKTRGQQVTLRCSPKSGHDTVSWYQQALGQGPQFIFQYYEEEERQRGNFPDRFSGHQFPNYSSELNVNALLLGDSALYLCASSFRLVQETQYFGPGTRLLVL.

The rearrangement joins TRBV9 to TRBJ2-3, with D perhaps TRBD2 (5 bases). The V and J ends lost 2 bases and 0 bases respectively, with 13 bases between them. Per the germline V gene, CDR1 is SGDLS and CDR2 is YYNGEE. This CDR3 comprises 16 residues. This chain's CDR3 is CASSVGFGGSTDTQYF. In DNA form, the CDR3 reads TGTGCCAGCAGCGTGGGCTTTGGAGGTAGCACAGATACGCAGTATTTT. The full variable domain, completed using reference TRBV9 and TRBJ2-3, is DSGVTQTPKHLITATGQRVTLRCSPRSGDLSVYWYQQSLDQGLQFLIQYYNGEERAKGNILERFSAQQFPDLHSELNLSSLELGDSALYFCASSVGFGGSTDTQYFGPGTRLTVL.

This chain links TRBV30 with TRBJ1-4; 7 nucleotides match TRBD1. Trimming cost V 2 bases and J 8 bases; bases outside gene matches: 11. There are 15 residues in the CDR3. Germline V gene data show CDR1 as GTSNPN and CDR2 as SVGIG (reference sequence). As DNA, the CDR3 is TGTGCCTGGAGTTCCCAATGGACAGGCGGAGAAAAACTGTTTTTT. It specifies CAWSSQWTGGEKLFF.

The chain is built from TRBV7-6 and TRBJ2-7; the D gene is possibly TRBD1 (5 bases). Trimming left V 2 bases short and J 4 bases short, with 9 bases between. CDR1 SGHVS and CDR2 FNYEAQ come from the germline V gene. CDR3 length: 13 amino acids. The CDR3 sequence: CASSLSGWYEQYF. DNA for the CDR3: TGTGCCAGCAGCTTATCAGGGTGGTACGAGCAGTACTTC.

The chain couples TRBV29-1 to TRBJ2-1; the match to TRBD2 covers 9 bases. The CDR3 covers 14 residues. V gave up 7 bases and J gave up 0 bases; unmatched junction bases: 4. Per the germline V gene, CDR1 is SQVTM and CDR2 is ANQGSEA. Written as DNA, the CDR3 is TGCAGCGCTAGACTAGCGGTCTCCTACAATGAGCAGTTCTTC. Amino acid sequence: CSARLAVSYNEQFF.

The V and J genes are TRBV5-1 and TRBJ2-5; D is possibly TRBD2 (5 bases). Germline lookup yields CDR1 SGHRS and CDR2 YFSETQ. The CDR3 has 11 amino acids. The V end was cut by 7 bases, the J end by 5 bases, with 9 bases between. In DNA form, the CDR3 reads TGCGCCAGCGGACGAGGGGAGACCCAGTACTTC. Translation: CASGRGETQYF.

The V call is TRBV6-1, the J call TRBJ1-5, with D tentatively TRBD1 (5 bases). From germline, CDR1 is MNHNS and CDR2 SASEGT. V shed 4 bases and J shed 2 bases, with 15 bases lying between them. This CDR3 comprises 16 residues. Here the CDR3 DNA reads TGTGCCAGCAGTGGTACTGTGGGGCGCGGCAATCAGCCCCAGCATTTT. Protein: CASSGTVGRGNQPQHF.